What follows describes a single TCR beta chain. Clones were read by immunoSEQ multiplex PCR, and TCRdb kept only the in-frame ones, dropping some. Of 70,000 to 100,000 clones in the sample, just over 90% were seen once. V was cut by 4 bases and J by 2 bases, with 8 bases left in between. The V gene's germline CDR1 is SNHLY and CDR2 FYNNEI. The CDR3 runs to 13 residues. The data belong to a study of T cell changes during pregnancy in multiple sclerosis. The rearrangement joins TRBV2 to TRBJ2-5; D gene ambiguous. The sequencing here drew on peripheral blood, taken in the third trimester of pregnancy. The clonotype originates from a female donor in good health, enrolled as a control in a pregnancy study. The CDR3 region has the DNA TGTGCCAGCAGTGGCAGAAATCAAGAGACCCAGTACTTC. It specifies CASSGRNQETQYF.